This record covers a single T cell receptor beta chain. What it recognizes is unknown. This entry is derived from a study of T cells in tuberculosis. Study information: Sequenced TCRs come from CD1B-GMM tetramer-binding T cells. IGRA-negative adolescents, IGRA-positive adolescents with latent tuberculosis and adults with active tuberculosis formed this South African cohort. Study conclusions and caveats: Smaller alpha distances in active tuberculosis partly reflected shorter CDR3-alpha lengths.

Method: immunoSEQ multiplex PCR; TCRdb's copy keeps in-frame clones and lacks some. The sample records 20,000 to 25,000 clones, 80% to 90% being singletons. The CDR3 totals 16 residues. The V and J ends lost 4 bases and 3 bases, in that order; junction bases with no gene match: 6. Germline V gives CDR1 SGHRS, CDR2 YFSETQ. Each clinical donor contributed on average roughly 100,000 T cells from unsorted cryopreserved PBMC. The chain carries TRBV5-1 and TRBJ2-1, with 11 bases that match TRBD2. The sequencing sample was made of PBMCs. The sequence was obtained from a donor between 10 and 29 years old with latent tuberculosis or without tuberculosis infection. The CDR3 reads CASSGQGLAVYNEQFF. The CDR3 nucleotides read TGCGCCAGCAGCGGACAGGGACTAGCGGTCTACAATGAGCAGTTCTTC.